This TCR beta chain comes out of a study of blood T cell repertoires in COVID-19. Study details: The United States, Italy and Spain were the sources of the acute and convalescent COVID-19 samples. T cells, B-cell-depleted T cells, or PBMCs supplied cDNA or gDNA.

Methods used by the authors: Scientists estimated how many nucleated cells there were by amplifying reference gene primers. The method was immunoSEQ multiplex PCR; TCRdb's version includes in-frame clones alone and lacks a portion of them. V and J calls plus clone size are reproduced from that table; the DNA served to infer D and trimming. The profile shows 150,000 to 200,000 clones, roughly 86% of them singletons. This clone was detected only once. Trimming stripped 2 bases from V and 6 bases from J, with 14 bases between. Looked up from germline, CDR1 is MNHNS and CDR2 is SASEGT. This CDR3 has 14 amino acids.

This TCR derives from a man between 18 and 35 years old with acute or convalescent COVID-19. Material for sequencing was peripheral blood. The chain carries TRBV6-1 and TRBJ2-7; D perhaps matches TRBD1 (6 bases). Here the CDR3 DNA reads TGTGCCAGCAGTGAACAGAACAGGGTAAGCGAGCAGTACTTC. This translates into CASSEQNRVSEQYF.